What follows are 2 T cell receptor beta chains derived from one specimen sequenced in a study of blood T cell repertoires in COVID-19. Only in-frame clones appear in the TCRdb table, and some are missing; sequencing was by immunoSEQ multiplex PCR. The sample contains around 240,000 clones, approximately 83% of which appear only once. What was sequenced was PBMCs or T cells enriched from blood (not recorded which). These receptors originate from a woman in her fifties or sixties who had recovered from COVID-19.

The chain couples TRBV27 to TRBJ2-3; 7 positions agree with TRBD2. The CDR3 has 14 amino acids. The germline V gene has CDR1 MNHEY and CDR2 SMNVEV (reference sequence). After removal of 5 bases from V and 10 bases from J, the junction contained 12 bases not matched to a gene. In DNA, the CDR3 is TGTGCCAGCAGTCCTGGGACTAAAGGAGTCGCGCAGTATTTT. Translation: CASSPGTKGVAQYF.

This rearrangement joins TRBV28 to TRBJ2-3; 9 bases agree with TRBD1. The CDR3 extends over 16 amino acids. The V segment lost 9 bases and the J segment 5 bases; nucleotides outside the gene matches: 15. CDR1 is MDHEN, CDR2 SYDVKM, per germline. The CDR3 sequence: CASSRGRDRVIDTQYF. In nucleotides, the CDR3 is TGTGCCAGTTCCCGAGGGCGGGACAGGGTCATAGATACGCAGTATTTT.